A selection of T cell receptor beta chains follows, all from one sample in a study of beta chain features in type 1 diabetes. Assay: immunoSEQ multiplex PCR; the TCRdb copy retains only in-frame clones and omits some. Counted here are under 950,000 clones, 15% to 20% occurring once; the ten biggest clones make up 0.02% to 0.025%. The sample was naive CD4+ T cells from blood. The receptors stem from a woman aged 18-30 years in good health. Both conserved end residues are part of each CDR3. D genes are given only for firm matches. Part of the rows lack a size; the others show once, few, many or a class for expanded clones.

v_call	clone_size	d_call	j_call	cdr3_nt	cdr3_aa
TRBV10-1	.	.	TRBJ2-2	TGCGCCAGCAGTGAAGGGACTCCTCGGGCCGGGGAGCTGTTTTTT	CASSEGTPRAGELFF
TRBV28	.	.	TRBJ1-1	TGTGCCAGCAGTTGGGGCAACACTGAAGCTTTCTTT	CASSWGNTEAFF
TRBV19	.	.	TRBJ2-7	TGTGCCAGTAGTCGACAGACTAGCTCCTACGAGCAGTACTTC	CASSRQTSSYEQYF
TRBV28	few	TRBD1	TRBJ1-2	TGTGCCAGCAGTTCGGGACAGAAACACTATGGCTACACCTTC	CASSSGQKHYGYTF
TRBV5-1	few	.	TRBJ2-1	TGCGCCAGCAGCTTAGTTTTTAACTCCTACAATGAGCAGTTCTTC	CASSLVFNSYNEQFF
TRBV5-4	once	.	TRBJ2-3	TGTGCCAGCAGCTTATCTACTCAAGCGGTGAGCACAGATACGCAGTATTTT	CASSLSTQAVSTDTQYF
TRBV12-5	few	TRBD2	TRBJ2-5	TGTGCTAGTCAAAGCGGGACGGAGGAGACCCAGTACTTC	CASQSGTEETQYF
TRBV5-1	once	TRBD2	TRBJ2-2	TGCGCCAGCAGCCCATGGACTAGCGGGAGTCTATTGGGGACCGGGGAGCTGTTTTTT	CASSPWTSGSLLGTGELFF
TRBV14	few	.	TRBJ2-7	TGTGCCAGCAGCCAAGTCCACAGCCTTCCCTACGAGCAGTACTTC	CASSQVHSLPYEQYF
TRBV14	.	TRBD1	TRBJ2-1	TGTGCCAGCAGCCCTATCTCGGGACAGGGTCACAATGAGCAGTTCTTC	CASSPISGQGHNEQFF
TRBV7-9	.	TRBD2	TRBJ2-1	TGTGCCAGCAGCTACGGCCTTAGCGGGAGAGCTGATGAGCAGTTCTTC	CASSYGLSGRADEQFF
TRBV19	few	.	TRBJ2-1	TGTGCCAGTAGTGACGCGGAGCTGACCTACAATGAGCAGTTCTTC	CASSDAELTYNEQFF
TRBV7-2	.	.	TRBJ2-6	TGTGCCAGCAGCTTTTCTTACAGGGTACTTGGGGCCAACGTCCTGACTTTC	CASSFSYRVLGANVLTF
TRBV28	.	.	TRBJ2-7	TGTGCCAGCAGTGATGGGACTTCCTACGAGCAGTACTTC	CASSDGTSYEQYF
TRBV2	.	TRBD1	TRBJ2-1	TGTGCCAGCAGGGTACAGGGGAGTACGAATGAGCAGTTCTTC	CASRVQGSTNEQFF
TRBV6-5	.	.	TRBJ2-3	TGTGCCAGCAGTTTCGGACTACCACCGGGGGTAGAGTATTTT	CASSFGLPPGVEYF